This entry features one T cell receptor beta chain sequence. CDR3 length: 14 residues. CDR1 and CDR2 from the germline V gene are MNHEY and SMNVEV (reference sequence). The ends lost 9 bases at V and 2 bases at J; junction bases unmatched: 7. These data belong to a study of regulatory T cells in long-lasting Graves disease. Library construction for TCR beta used iRepertoire HTBI primers and Arm-PCR of CDR3 regions. TCRdb re-derived calls from the multiplex PCR reads in MiXCR, one entry per CDR3 protein. The profile shows about 470,000 distinct CDR3 sequences, roughly 20% of them singletons. Time point in this sample: persistent/refractory GD, antithyroid drugs over 5 years with positive TRAb. PBMC RNA was the source of the TCR library. As a group, patients came from one endocrinology department in Xi'an, China.

Here the sequenced sample was peripheral blood mononuclear cells (PBMCs), taken when the disease was refractory, from a patient treated with antithyroid drugs. The receptor was derived from a female donor with Graves disease. The chain uses TRBV27 and TRBJ2-3; 8 nucleotides align to TRBD2. In DNA, the CDR3 is TGTGCCAGTAAAGCGGGAGTTACCACAGATACGCAGTATTTT. This translates into CASKAGVTTDTQYF.